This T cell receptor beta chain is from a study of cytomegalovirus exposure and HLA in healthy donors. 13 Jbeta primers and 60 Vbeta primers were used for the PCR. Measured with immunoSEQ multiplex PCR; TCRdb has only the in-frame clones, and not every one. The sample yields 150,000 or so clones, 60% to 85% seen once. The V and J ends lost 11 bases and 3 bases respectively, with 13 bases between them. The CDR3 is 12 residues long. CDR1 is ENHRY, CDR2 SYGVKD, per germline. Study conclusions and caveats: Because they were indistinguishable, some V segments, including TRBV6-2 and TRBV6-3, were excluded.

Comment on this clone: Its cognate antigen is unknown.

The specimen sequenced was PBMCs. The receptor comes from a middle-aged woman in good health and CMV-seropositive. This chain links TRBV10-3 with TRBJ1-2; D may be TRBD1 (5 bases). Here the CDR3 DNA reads TGTGCCTCCGCGGGGCCGGACTATGGCTACACCTTC. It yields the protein CASAGPDYGYTF.